Following are 5 T cell receptor beta chains from one sample sequenced in a study of T cell clones after liver transplantation. Assay used: immunoSEQ multiplex PCR; TCRdb lists only in-frame clones, some missing. The sample carries 90,000 to 120,000 clones, more than 75% recorded once. Here the sequenced sample was CD4+ T cells from blood, taken before liver transplant. The receptors stem from a human donor who received a liver transplant.

This chain uses TRBV18 with TRBJ2-7; 13 nucleotides align to TRBD2. The CDR3 runs 16 residues. Germline V gives CDR1 KGHSH, CDR2 LQKENI. V lost 5 bases to trimming and J lost 5 bases; unmatched junction nucleotides: 9. The CDR3 loop reads CASSSLLAGGPHEQYF. The CDR3 nucleotides read TGTGCCAGCTCATCCTTACTAGCGGGAGGGCCTCACGAGCAGTACTTC.

The chain is built from TRBV4-1 and TRBJ2-3, with 12 bases matching TRBD2. V shed 2 bases, J shed 1 base, and the junction held 10 bases outside the gene matches. The CDR3 has 19 amino acids. Germline V gives CDR1 MGHRA, CDR2 YSYEKL. The CDR3 region is CASSQRRLAGGRGTDTQYF. CDR3 DNA: TGCGCCAGCAGCCAAAGGCGGCTAGCGGGGGGGCGAGGCACAGATACGCAGTATTTT.

The chain links TRBV6-5 to TRBJ2-5; 7 nucleotides align to TRBD2. Germline lookup yields CDR1 MNHEY and CDR2 SVGAGI. V shed 2 bases and J 7 bases; nucleotides not matched to a gene: 7. CDR3 length equals 14 residues. The CDR3 protein is CASSYHGTGGTQYF. DNA of the CDR3: TGTGCCAGCAGTTACCATGGGACGGGAGGGACCCAGTACTTC.

CDR3 DNA: TGTGCCAGCTCACCACGCGGCCGGGGTTATACCGGCGAGCAGTACTTC. Protein product: CASSPRGRGYTGEQYF. The V call is TRBV18, the J call TRBJ2-7; weak D call: TRBD2 (5 bases). Trimming removed 1 base at V and 6 bases at J, with 19 bases between. Germline CDR1 KGHSH, CDR2 LQKENI. The CDR3 contains 16 residues.

The chain links TRBV7-9 to TRBJ2-5; weak D call: TRBD2 (5 bases). The V gene lost 2 bases and the J gene lost 5 bases, with 15 bases spanning the gap. Germline CDR1 and CDR2: SEHNR and FQNEAQ (reference sequence). This CDR3 contains 15 residues. CDR3 protein: CASSLFPRWEETQYF. The CDR3 bases are TGTGCCAGCAGCTTATTTCCCAGGTGGGAGGAGACCCAGTACTTC.